The 24 T cell receptor beta chains in this list originate from one sample, sequenced in a study of cytomegalovirus exposure and HLA in healthy donors. Both 60 Vbeta primers and 13 Jbeta primers went into the PCR. Repertoires were generated with immunoSEQ multiplex PCR, while TCRdb's copy carries only in-frame clones and drops some. The table records approximately 140,000 clones, nearly 90% of them present only once. Sequencing was performed on PBMCs. The receptors stem from a woman between 40 and 50 years old in good health and CMV-seronegative.

This sequence joins TRBV6-4 and TRBJ1-2; the match to TRBD1 covers 8 bases. CDR1 MRHNA and CDR2 SNTAGT come from the germline V gene. The CDR3 has 16 residues. J gave up 2 bases and V 2 bases, and 7 bases lay outside the gene matches. CDR3 in amino acids: CASSDAGQGSNYGYTF. The CDR3 DNA follows: TGTGCCAGCAGTGACGCAGGACAGGGAAGCAACTATGGCTACACCTTC.

J is TRBJ2-3 and V is TRBV29-1; TRBD2 matches at 7 bases. V was clipped by 4 bases and J by 0 bases; unmatched bases: 7. Germline values: CDR1 SQVTM, CDR2 ANQGSEA. The CDR3 has 15 residues. The DNA for the CDR3 is TGCAGCGTTGGTTTGCTAGCGGAGAGCACAGATACGCAGTATTTT. Translating gives CSVGLLAESTDTQYF.

This rearrangement joins TRBV5-1 to TRBJ2-2; D not certain. This CDR3 spans 14 amino acids. V lost 2 bases and J lost 6, with 11 bases in between. Germline-derived CDR1 and CDR2 are SGHRS and YFSETQ. The CDR3 DNA sequence: TGCGCCAGCAGCTTTGGGTTTGAGGCCGGGGAGCTGTTTTTT. It yields the protein CASSFGFEAGELFF. Full variable domain (remainder filled in from reference TRBV5-1 and TRBJ2-2): KAGVTQTPRYLIKTRGQQVTLSCSPISGHRSVSWYQQTPGQGLQFLFEYFSETQRNKGNFPGRFSGRQFSNSRSEMNVSTLELGDSALYLCASSFGFEAGELFFGEGSRLTVL.

This clone was found a few times. The CDR3 is CASRQSGLTNTEAFF. CDR3 nucleotide sequence: TGTGCCAGCAGACAATCGGGACTAACGAACACTGAAGCTTTCTTT. The genes are TRBV7-2 and TRBJ1-1; D might be TRBD1 (5 bases). Germline V lookup: CDR1 SGHTA, CDR2 FQGNSA. The CDR3 is 15 residues long. V lost 6 bases to trimming and J lost 1 base, with 15 bases between them.

V gene TRBV18 combines with J gene TRBJ1-5; unclear D gene. Looked up from germline, CDR1 is KGHSH and CDR2 is LQKENI. V lost 3 bases to trimming and J lost 3 bases, with 15 bases between them. This CDR3 has 16 residues. In nucleotides, the CDR3 is TGTGCCAGCTCACCCGATCGTCCGGGGAACAATCAGCCCCAGCATTTT. Translated: CASSPDRPGNNQPQHF.

The J gene is TRBJ2-3, the V gene TRBV5-1; TRBD2 agrees at 10 bases. CDR1 is SGHRS, CDR2 YFSETQ, per germline. CDR3 length: 14 amino acids. The V and J ends lost 5 bases and 2 bases, in that order; junction bases with no gene match: 2. CDR3 region: CASSSGRTTDTQYF. In DNA, the CDR3 is TGCGCCAGCAGTAGCGGGAGGACCACAGATACGCAGTATTTT.

The gene calls are TRBV7-9 and TRBJ1-5, with TRBD1 matching over 7 bases. This CDR3 has 14 amino acids. The V and J ends lost 5 bases and 7 bases, in that order; junction bases with no gene match: 8. The germline V gene has CDR1 SEHNR and CDR2 FQNEAQ (reference sequence). CDR3 in amino acids: CASSDNRGWQPQHF. CDR3 coding DNA: TGTGCCAGCAGCGACAACAGGGGTTGGCAGCCCCAGCATTTT.

This chain uses TRBV6-1 with TRBJ2-4; maybe TRBD1 (5 bases). The CDR3 runs to 14 residues. Germline loops: CDR1 MNHNS, CDR2 SASEGT. V was clipped by 8 bases and J by 6 bases, with 17 bases between them. DNA of the CDR3: TGTGCCAGCGTTCCCCCCGGGCAGGGAAACATTCAGTACTTC. This codes for CASVPPGQGNIQYF.

The chain joins TRBV7-2 to TRBJ2-5; 14 bases agree with TRBD2. The CDR3 has 15 residues. J was trimmed by 7 bases and V by 4 bases; bases with no gene match: 5. Looked up from germline, CDR1 is SGHTA and CDR2 is FQGNSA. CDR3 amino acids: CASSSNGLAGGTQYF. The CDR3 DNA is TGTGCCAGCAGCTCGAATGGACTAGCGGGGGGGACCCAGTACTTC.

In regard to this clone: The same CDR3 is also encoded by other DNA sequences in this sample. The CDR3 loop is CAISEGENQPQHF. The CDR3 nucleotides are TGTGCCATCAGTGAAGGGGAAAATCAGCCCCAGCATTTT. This chain links TRBV10-3 with TRBJ1-5; weak D call: TRBD1 (5 bases). The CDR3 is 13 residues long. The ends were cut back, 3 bases at V and 4 bases at J, with 7 bases in the middle. Germline V gene data show CDR1 as ENHRY and CDR2 as SYGVKD.

The chain links TRBV5-1 to TRBJ2-1, with a possible D match to TRBD1 (6 bases). Trimming removed 4 bases from V and 6 bases from J, with 17 bases in between. Germline CDR1 is SGHRS and CDR2 is YFSETQ. CDR3 length equals 15 residues. The CDR3 sequence: CASSAQGPGRNEQFF. The CDR3 DNA reads TGCGCCAGCAGCGCCCAGGGGCCGGGACGCAATGAGCAGTTCTTC.

V and J are TRBV19 and TRBJ2-3; D is undetermined. CDR1 is LNHDA, CDR2 SQIVND, per germline (reference sequence). Trimming shortened V by 1 base and J by 2 bases, and 10 bases separated the two germline ends. The CDR3 contains 15 residues. The CDR3 loop reads CASSIGTAPTDTQYF. The CDR3 nucleotides are TGTGCCAGTAGTATAGGAACAGCACCCACAGATACGCAGTATTTT.

In its sample, this clone was seen once. The genes are TRBV7-6 and TRBJ1-4, with TRBD1 identical over 8 bases. Germline CDR1 is SGHVS and CDR2 is FNYEAQ. The trim removed 4 bases at V and 8 bases at J, leaving 0 bases unmatched. This CDR3 region has 12 residues. As DNA, the CDR3 is TGTGCCAGCAGCTGGGACAGGGAAAAACTGTTTTTT. Residues: CASSWDREKLFF.

This clone was picked up one time. This chain uses TRBV4-3 with TRBJ2-2; weak D call: TRBD1 (6 bases). Germline values: CDR1 LGHNA, CDR2 YSLEER. Trimming shortened V by 3 bases and J by 1 base, and 12 bases separated the two germline ends. This CDR3 has 16 amino acids. As DNA, the CDR3 is TGCGCCAGCAGCCAGGAGCCAGGGGTGAACACCGGGGAGCTGTTTTTT. The encoded protein is CASSQEPGVNTGELFF.

CDR3 amino acids: CASSYNRGAVDTQYF. The CDR3 DNA sequence: TGTGCCAGCAGCTACAACAGGGGGGCGGTGGATACGCAGTATTTT. The chain links TRBV7-9 to TRBJ2-3; TRBD1 matches 8 bases. Germline V lookup: CDR1 SEHNR, CDR2 FQNEAQ (reference sequence). The V and J ends lost 4 bases and 6 bases, in that order; junction bases with no gene match: 9. The CDR3 is made up of 15 amino acids.

The chain links TRBV5-4 to TRBJ2-5; 9 bases are shared with TRBD1. Germline CDR1 SGHNT, CDR2 YYREEE (reference sequence). The V and J ends lost 4 bases and 2 bases, in that order; junction bases with no gene match: 3. The CDR3 is 14 residues long. The CDR3 coding sequence is TGTGCCAGCAGCGTAGGGACAGGGCAAGAGACCCAGTACTTC. Its translation: CASSVGTGQETQYF.

The chain recombines TRBV28 with TRBJ2-7, with 9 bases aligning to TRBD1. V was pared by 1 base and J by 4 bases, with 2 bases of the junction left unmatched. This CDR3 is 14 amino acids long. Per the germline V gene, CDR1 is MDHEN and CDR2 is SYDVKM. CDR3 in amino acids: CASSLLGQGYEQYF. For the CDR3, the DNA is TGTGCCAGCAGTTTATTGGGACAGGGATACGAGCAGTACTTC.

The rearrangement uses TRBV5-1 and TRBJ2-3, with TRBD1 matching over 8 bases. The CDR3 sequence is 14 residues long. Trimming at V came to 6 bases and at J to 4 bases, leaving 7 bases not matched to a gene. Germline CDR1 reads SGHRS; CDR2 reads YFSETQ. CDR3 nucleotides: TGCGCCAGCACGATGACAGGGGTCGCAGATACGCAGTATTTT. Residues: CASTMTGVADTQYF. Complete variable domain (other parts from reference TRBV5-1 and TRBJ2-3): KAGVTQTPRYLIKTRGQQVTLSCSPISGHRSVSWYQQTPGQGLQFLFEYFSETQRNKGNFPGRFSGRQFSNSRSEMNVSTLELGDSALYLCASTMTGVADTQYFGPGTRLTVL.

This clone was counted only a few times. The chain carries TRBV10-3 and TRBJ1-5; no reliable D call. Between the trimmed V and J ends, which lost 4 bases and 13 bases, there was a span of 14 bases. The CDR3 spans 12 residues. CDR1 and CDR2 from the germline V gene are ENHRY and SYGVKD. The CDR3 DNA follows: TGTGCCATCAGTGTGTCGGGGAGGCTACAGCATTTT. It encodes CAISVSGRLQHF.

The chain couples TRBV2 to TRBJ2-5; D perhaps matches TRBD1 (5 bases). V shed 6 bases and J shed 5 bases, with 13 bases lying between them. Germline V gene data show CDR1 as SNHLY and CDR2 as FYNNEI. The CDR3 totals 13 residues. The CDR3 region is CASSPRAGETQYF. CDR3 nucleotide sequence: TGTGCCAGCAGCCCCAGGGCCGGGGAGACCCAGTACTTC.

In its sample, this clone was seen once. J is TRBJ2-7 and V is TRBV4-1, with 9 bases matching TRBD2. Germline-derived CDR1 and CDR2 are MGHRA and YSYEKL. The CDR3 runs 15 residues. The V segment lost 4 bases and the J segment 3 bases; nucleotides outside the gene matches: 7. The CDR3 DNA reads TGCGCCAGCAGCCGCCTCGGGACTAGCCGCTACGAGCAGTACTTC. Its translation: CASSRLGTSRYEQYF.

The chain carries TRBV19 and TRBJ2-1, with TRBD1 matching over 10 bases. The CDR3 loop spans 15 amino acids. V lost 8 bases and J lost 8; bases outside the gene matches: 12. Germline assignment: CDR1 LNHDA and CDR2 SQIVND (reference sequence). The CDR3: CASQPSWTGGYEQFF. CDR3 coding DNA: TGTGCCAGTCAGCCCTCCTGGACAGGGGGTTATGAGCAGTTCTTC.

The chain couples TRBV7-9 to TRBJ1-2; D perhaps matches TRBD1 (6 bases). The V end was cut by 5 bases, the J end by 5 bases, with 15 bases between. The CDR3 has 14 residues. Germline V gives CDR1 SEHNR, CDR2 FQNEAQ (reference sequence). As DNA, the CDR3 is TGTGCCAGCAGCACCCGAGGGGGTTCTTATGGCTACACCTTC. Protein product: CASSTRGGSYGYTF.

The chain links TRBV4-1 to TRBJ2-3, with 8 positions matching TRBD2. Germline-derived CDR1 and CDR2 are MGHRA and YSYEKL. Losses at the gene ends were 2 bases for V and 0 bases for J; bases not matched to a gene: 4. The CDR3 contains 16 residues. CDR3 in amino acids: CASSQPLAGSTDTQYF. Written as DNA, the CDR3 is TGCGCCAGCAGCCAACCCTTAGCGGGGAGCACAGATACGCAGTATTTT.